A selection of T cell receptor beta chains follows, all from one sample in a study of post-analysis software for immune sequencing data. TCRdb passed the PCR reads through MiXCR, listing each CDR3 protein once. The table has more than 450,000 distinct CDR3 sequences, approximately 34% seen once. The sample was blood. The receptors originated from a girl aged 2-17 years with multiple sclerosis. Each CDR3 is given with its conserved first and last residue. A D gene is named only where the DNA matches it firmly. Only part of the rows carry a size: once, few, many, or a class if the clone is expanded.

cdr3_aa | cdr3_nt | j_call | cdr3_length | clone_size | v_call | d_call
CASSDGAAVNNEQFF | TGTGCCAGCAGTGACGGCGCGGCTGTCAACAATGAGCAGTTCTTC | TRBJ2-1 | 15 | NA | TRBV2 | NA
CASSLERLTGANVLTF | TGTGCCAGCAGCTTAGAACGGTTGACTGGGGCCAACGTCCTGACTTTC | TRBJ2-6 | 16 | few | TRBV7-2 | NA
CASSPNAGSSYNEQFF | TGTGCCAGCAGCCCGAATGCGGGAAGCTCCTACAATGAGCAGTTCTTC | TRBJ2-1 | 16 | NA | TRBV3-1 | NA
CATSRDLLAAQETQYF | TGTGCCACCAGCAGAGATTTACTAGCGGCACAAGAGACCCAGTACTTC | TRBJ2-5 | 16 | NA | TRBV15 | TRBD2
CSASRAGLNTEAFF | TGCAGTGCTAGTCGGGCAGGTCTGAACACTGAAGCTTTCTTT | TRBJ1-1 | 14 | NA | TRBV20-1 | NA
CASSQGRDTRTDTQYF | TGCGCCAGCAGCCAGGGACGGGACACGCGCACAGATACGCAGTATTTT | TRBJ2-3 | 16 | few | TRBV5-1 | NA
CASSLKEYGYTF | TGTGCCAGCAGCTTAAAGGAGTATGGCTACACCTTC | TRBJ1-2 | 12 | few | TRBV7-9 | NA
CSVAGRAHTEAFF | TGCAGCGTGGCAGGCAGGGCCCACACTGAAGCTTTCTTT | TRBJ1-1 | 13 | NA | TRBV29-1 | NA
CASSLAKVSQISTDTLYF | TGCGCCAGCAGCTTGGCCAAGGTCTCACAGATTAGCACAGATACGCTGTATTTT | TRBJ2-3 | 18 | once | TRBV5-1 | NA
CSAREAGLGDRGRYEQYF | TGCAGTGCTAGAGAAGCTGGGTTGGGGGACAGGGGACGGTACGAGCAGTACTTC | TRBJ2-7 | 18 | few | TRBV20-1 | TRBD1
CASSLMGDEAFF | TGTGCCAGCAGCTTAATGGGTGATGAAGCTTTCTTT | TRBJ1-1 | 12 | NA | TRBV7-9 | NA
CASSLTGTSSDNEQFF | TGTGCCAGCAGTCTGACCGGGACTAGCTCGGACAATGAGCAGTTCTTC | TRBJ2-1 | 16 | once | TRBV12-3/TRBV12-4 | TRBD2
CASSLAGRHDNEQFF | TGTGCCAGCAGCTTAGCGGGGAGGCATGACAATGAGCAGTTCTTC | TRBJ2-1 | 15 | NA | TRBV7-2 | NA
CASSQDPGGSYEQYF | TGCGCCAGCAGCCAAGATCCGGGGGGATCCTACGAGCAGTACTTC | TRBJ2-7 | 15 | many | TRBV4-1 | TRBD2
CSARQGAGGYTF | TGCAGTGCAAGACAGGGGGCTGGTGGCTACACCTTC | TRBJ1-2 | 12 | NA | TRBV20-1 | TRBD1
CATSSPRTGKYGYTF | TGTGCCACCAGCTCCCCCCGGACAGGGAAGTATGGCTACACCTTC | TRBJ1-2 | 15 | NA | TRBV15 | TRBD1
CASSLDEGNVDTQYF | TGTGCCAGCAGCTTAGATGAGGGGAATGTAGATACGCAGTATTTT | TRBJ2-3 | 15 | NA | TRBV7-8 | NA
CASRKGNYGYTF | TGTGCCAGCAGGAAGGGTAACTATGGCTACACCTTC | TRBJ1-2 | 12 | NA | TRBV6-6 | NA
CASSRQTGELFF | TGTGCCAGCAGCCGACAGACCGGGGAGCTGTTTTTT | TRBJ2-2 | 12 | NA | TRBV5-4 | NA
CASSLTVVGGGQETQYF | TGTGCCAGCAGCTTAACTGTAGTGGGCGGGGGCCAAGAGACCCAGTACTTC | TRBJ2-5 | 17 | NA | TRBV7-3 | TRBD2
CSASLKGPSYNEQFF | TGCAGTGCCAGCCTGAAGGGGCCATCCTACAATGAGCAGTTCTTC | TRBJ2-1 | 15 | NA | TRBV20-1 | NA
CSVREGRYGYTF | TGCAGCGTCCGGGAGGGGAGGTATGGCTACACCTTC | TRBJ1-2 | 12 | NA | TRBV29-1 | NA
CSVDSGFEKLFF | TGCAGCGTTGATTCGGGTTTCGAAAAACTGTTTTTT | TRBJ1-4 | 12 | NA | TRBV29-1 | NA
CASSYMGGTEAFF | TGTGCCAGCAGTTATATGGGGGGCACTGAAGCTTTCTTT | TRBJ1-1 | 13 | few | TRBV25-1 | NA
CATNNAVGDTQYF | TGCGCCACGAACAACGCTGTTGGGGATACGCAGTATTTT | TRBJ2-3 | 13 | few | TRBV5-1 | NA
CSAEWTGGGETQYF | TGCAGTGCTGAATGGACAGGGGGCGGAGAGACCCAGTACTTC | TRBJ2-5 | 14 | few | TRBV20-1 | TRBD1
CASSPSGGFSPLHF | TGTGCCAGCAGCCCCTCAGGGGGATTTTCACCCCTCCACTTT | TRBJ1-6 | 14 | NA | TRBV9 | TRBD1
CASSQVIAIYGYTF | TGCGCCAGCAGCCAAGTGATCGCTATTTATGGCTACACCTTC | TRBJ1-2 | 14 | NA | TRBV4-1 | NA
CASSYVDYGYTF | TGTGCCAGCAGTTACGTCGACTATGGCTACACCTTC | TRBJ1-2 | 12 | few | TRBV6-6 | NA
CAISESAGPGGNIQYF | TGTGCCATCAGTGAGTCGGCCGGTCCTGGAGGAAACATTCAGTACTTC | TRBJ2-4 | 16 | NA | TRBV10-3 | NA
CSAYDSLNTEAFF | TGCAGTGCTTACGACAGCTTGAACACTGAAGCTTTCTTT | TRBJ1-1 | 13 | NA | TRBV20-1 | NA
CASSLAGGSQPQHF | TGTGCCAGTAGTCTCGCGGGGGGCAGCCAGCCCCAGCATTTT | TRBJ1-5 | 14 | NA | TRBV19 | NA
CASSQNFRDRVISDTQYF | TGCGCCAGCAGCCAGAATTTCCGGGACAGGGTTATTTCAGATACGCAGTATTTT | TRBJ2-3 | 18 | few | TRBV4-1 | TRBD1
CASSLRVTGEETQYF | TGTGCCAGCAGCTTAAGGGTAACAGGGGAAGAGACCCAGTACTTC | TRBJ2-5 | 15 | few | TRBV7-9 | TRBD1
CASSTRQGLGYTF | TGTGCCAGCAGTACCAGACAGGGACTTGGCTACACCTTC | TRBJ1-2 | 13 | NA | TRBV12-3/TRBV12-4 | TRBD1
CASRKGRILSYEQYF | TGTGCCAGCAGGAAGGGGAGGATACTCTCCTACGAGCAGTACTTC | TRBJ2-7 | 15 | NA | TRBV6-1 | NA
CASSLDVTGGWSGANVLTF | TGCGCCAGCAGCTTGGATGTAACAGGGGGCTGGTCTGGGGCCAACGTCCTGACTTTC | TRBJ2-6 | 19 | NA | TRBV5-1 | TRBD1
CASSLVETVPSNEQFF | TGTGCCAGCAGCTTAGTGGAGACAGTCCCCTCCAATGAGCAGTTCTTC | TRBJ2-1 | 16 | few | TRBV11-1 | NA
CSAQGQGRVNQPQHF | TGCAGTGCCCAAGGACAGGGACGAGTCAATCAGCCCCAGCATTTT | TRBJ1-5 | 15 | NA | TRBV20-1 | TRBD1
CSATGNPYEQYF | TGCAGTGCCACCGGGAACCCCTACGAGCAGTACTTC | TRBJ2-7 | 12 | many | TRBV20-1 | NA
CASSLGAGGSYGYTF | TGTGCCAGCAGCTTAGGGGCGGGGGGCTCCTATGGCTACACCTTC | TRBJ1-2 | 15 | NA | TRBV7-3 | NA
CASSLEQEETQYF | TGTGCCAGCAGCTTAGAGCAGGAGGAGACCCAGTACTTC | TRBJ2-5 | 13 | NA | TRBV11-3 | NA
CASSGGIGYTF | TGTGCCAGCAGTGGGGGTATTGGCTACACCTTC | TRBJ1-2 | 11 | few | TRBV6-5 | NA
CASSLGQGTIYEQYF | TGTGCCAGCAGTCTCGGACAGGGTACGATCTACGAGCAGTACTTC | TRBJ2-7 | 15 | NA | TRBV12-3/TRBV12-4 | TRBD1
CASSLAGPNYEQYF | TGCGCCAGCAGCTTGGCCGGGCCTAACTACGAGCAGTACTTC | TRBJ2-7 | 14 | NA | TRBV5-1 | NA
CASRGDRATNQPQHF | TGTGCCAGCAGGGGGGACAGGGCGACCAATCAGCCCCAGCATTTT | TRBJ1-5 | 15 | NA | TRBV2 | TRBD1
CASSLGPSNQPQHF | TGCGCCAGCAGCTTGGGGCCGAGCAATCAGCCCCAGCATTTT | TRBJ1-5 | 14 | few | TRBV5-1 | NA
CATSRLRQAGGYTF | TGTGCCACCAGCAGACTCAGACAGGCTGGGGGCTACACCTTC | TRBJ1-2 | 14 | few | TRBV15 | NA